This is a list of T cell receptor beta chains from one sample in a study of cytomegalovirus exposure and HLA in healthy donors. Libraries were prepared by immunoSEQ multiplex PCR; TCRdb keeps only in-frame clonotypes and omits some of them. This sample has fewer than 120,000 clones; around 76% occur once, and the top ten carry around an eighth. Sequenced sample: PBMCs. Receptors were obtained from a man between 25 and 39 years old in good health and CMV-seropositive. CDR3s include the opening cysteine and the closing phenylalanine or tryptophan.

v_gene,len,j_gene,CDR3aa
TRBV10-3,11,TRBJ1-2,CAVQGNRGYTF
TRBV4-3,17,TRBJ2-1,CASSHGTGTDFYNEQFF
TRBV6-5,14,TRBJ2-1,CASSFSGANNEQFF
TRBV19,18,TRBJ2-7,CASSIEFHRSSSSYEQYF
TRBV11-1,15,TRBJ2-3,CASRTTGTATNTQYF
TRBV4-3,13,TRBJ1-2,CASSSTGGAGYTF
TRBV15,13,TRBJ1-6,CAATGGYNSPLHF
TRBV14,13,TRBJ2-1,CASSPQGWGEQFF
TRBV6-5,13,TRBJ1-1,CASSYSGATEAFF
TRBV11-3,15,TRBJ2-3,CASSSRDLGTDTQYF
TRBV5-5,15,TRBJ2-2,CASSFDRMNTGELFF
TRBV7-2,14,TRBJ2-3,CASSFLSSTDTQYF
TRBV6-5,15,TRBJ2-3,CASASGGPNTDTQYF
TRBV19,15,TRBJ2-7,CASSQAGVGSYEQYF
TRBV10-1,13,TRBJ1-1,CASSEQGRTEAFF
TRBV30,14,TRBJ1-6,CAWSTGTGASPLHF
TRBV7-9,13,TRBJ1-2,CSSSLTPRGGYTF
TRBV5-4,17,TRBJ2-1,CASSLMAGTSGGAEQFF
TRBV11-2,14,TRBJ2-1,CASSLDRTTSQQFF
TRBV2,12,TRBJ2-7,CASRTVNDEQYF
TRBV5-6,19,TRBJ2-6,CASSLATGNPTSGANVLTF
TRBV27,15,TRBJ2-1,CASRLRDRAYNEQFF